This T cell receptor (beta chain) was captured by sequencing in a study of blood T cell repertoires in COVID-19. Study information: COVID-19 samples from acute and convalescent phases originated in the United States, Italy and Spain. From T cells, B-cell-depleted T cells, or PBMCs came the material, which was cDNA or gDNA.

Sequencing was performed with immunoSEQ multiplex PCR; in TCRdb, only in-frame clones are kept and a portion is missing. The sample shows about 80,000 clones, approximately 85% of them seen only once. CDR1 is MNHEY, CDR2 SVGAGI, per germline. J lost 7 bases, V lost 3 bases, and 3 bases had no gene match. The CDR3 totals 14 residues. Source material: peripheral blood. The chain couples TRBV6-5 to TRBJ1-6; 7 bases fit TRBD1. The TCR sequence derives from a man in his forties or fifties with COVID-19, enrolled during active disease. The CDR3, as DNA: TGTGCCAGCAGTTATCCAGGGGGAAATTCACCCCTCCACTTT. The encoded protein is CASSYPGGNSPLHF.